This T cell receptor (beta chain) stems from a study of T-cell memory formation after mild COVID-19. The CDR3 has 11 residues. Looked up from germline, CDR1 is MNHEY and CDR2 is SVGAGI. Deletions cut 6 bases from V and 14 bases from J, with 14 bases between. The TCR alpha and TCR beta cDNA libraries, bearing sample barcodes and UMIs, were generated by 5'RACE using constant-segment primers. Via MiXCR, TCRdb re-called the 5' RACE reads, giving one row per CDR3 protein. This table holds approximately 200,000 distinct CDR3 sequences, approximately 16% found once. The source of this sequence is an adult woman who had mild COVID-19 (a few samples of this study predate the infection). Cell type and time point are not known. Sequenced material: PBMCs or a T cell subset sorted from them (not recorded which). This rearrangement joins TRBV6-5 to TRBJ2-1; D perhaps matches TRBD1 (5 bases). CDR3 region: CASSEGVLKFF. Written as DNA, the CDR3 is TGTGCCAGCAGCGAAGGGGTTTTGAAGTTCTTC.